These 9 T cell receptor beta chains originate from one sample sequenced in a study of post-analysis software for immune sequencing data. The antigens these receptors bind are not known. General observations from the study: Several TRBV segments occurring more often in patients than controls included TRBV5-6, TRBV5-1 and TRBV20-1.

cDNA libraries for TCR beta contained unique molecular identifiers. MiXCR was run by TCRdb on the PCR reads, yielding one entry per CDR3 protein. The sample records around 400,000 distinct CDR3 sequences, about 39% being singletons. The source material was blood. The receptor set was obtained from a girl aged 2 to 10 with multiple sclerosis.

The V and J genes are TRBV28 and TRBJ2-1; 10 bases fit TRBD2. CDR1 is MDHEN and CDR2 is SYDVKM in the germline V gene. The CDR3 loop spans 18 amino acids. The junction had 11 bases not matched to a gene; V was cut back by 5 bases and J by 1 base. This CDR3 reads CASSPNLSGRVSYNEQFF. As DNA, the CDR3 is TGTGCCAGCAGTCCGAACCTAAGCGGGAGGGTTTCCTACAATGAGCAGTTCTTC.

The chain carries TRBV12-3 or TRBV12-4 and TRBJ2-3, with D tentatively TRBD1 (5 bases). This CDR3 spans 15 amino acids. V lost 3 bases and J lost 3, with 13 bases in between. CDR3 DNA sequence: TGTGCCAGCAGTTTGAACAGGTCGTGGACAGATACGCAGTATTTT. Amino acids: CASSLNRSWTDTQYF.

This clonotype was seen more than once but under ten times. This chain connects TRBV10-3 to TRBJ2-1, with 7 bases matching TRBD1. After removal of 10 bases from V and 0 bases from J, the junction contained 3 bases not matched to a gene. This CDR3 spans 13 amino acids. Germline V gene sequence: CDR1 ENHRY, CDR2 SYGVKD. This CDR3 reads CASHRGSYNEQFF. The CDR3 region has the DNA TGTGCCAGCCACAGGGGCTCCTACAATGAGCAGTTCTTC.

V is TRBV15 and J is TRBJ1-2; D not resolved. Per germline, CDR1 LNHNV and CDR2 YYDKDF (reference sequence). With 0 bases removed from V and 1 base from J, the gap between germline ends came to 6 bases. CDR3 length: 14 amino acids. Here the CDR3 reads CATSRDVVNYGYTF. CDR3 nucleotides: TGTGCCACCAGCAGAGATGTGGTTAACTATGGCTACACCTTC.

The sample holds a few counts of this clonotype. This chain joins TRBV10-3 and TRBJ2-7; 8 bases are shared with TRBD1. The trim removed 4 bases at V and 4 bases at J, leaving 3 bases unmatched. The length of the CDR3 is 13 residues. The germline V gene has CDR1 ENHRY and CDR2 SYGVKD. CDR3 region: CAISVGQAYEQYF. The CDR3 DNA sequence: TGTGCCATCAGTGTGGGACAGGCTTACGAGCAGTACTTC.

A few counts support this clonotype. The CDR3 protein is CATSERTGSRAFF. The CDR3 DNA follows: TGTGCCACCAGTGAAAGGACGGGCTCTCGGGCTTTCTTT. This chain uses TRBV24-1 with TRBJ1-1; D is unclear. This CDR3 is built from 13 residues. The V end lost 4 bases, the J end lost 11 bases, and 16 bases lay between the germline ends. The germline CDR1 and CDR2 sequences are KGHDR and SFDVKD.

This clonotype showed up just once. The chain recombines TRBV27 with TRBJ2-5; D uncertain. The assigned J gene may be wrong: the sequence end matches TRBJ2-7 better. Germline loops: CDR1 MNHEY, CDR2 SMNVEV (reference sequence). The CDR3 length is 12 residues. The CDR3 loop reads CASSPLPYEQYF. The CDR3 region has the DNA TGTGCCAGCAGTCCGCTGCCTTACGAGCAGTACTTC.

The gene calls are TRBV3-1 and TRBJ2-2; 8 positions match TRBD1. V was clipped by 4 bases and J by 0 bases; unmatched bases: 4. The CDR3 is 16 residues long. Germline CDR1 LGHDT, CDR2 YNNKEL (reference sequence). The CDR3 sequence: CASSPTGGANTGELFF. In DNA form, the CDR3 reads TGTGCCAGCAGCCCCACAGGGGGAGCGAACACCGGGGAGCTGTTTTTT.

V is TRBV4-2 and J is TRBJ2-1; TRBD2 agrees at 9 bases. The J segment lost 8 bases and the V segment lost 1 base, leaving 12 bases of the junction unmatched. Germline assignment: CDR1 LGHNA and CDR2 YNFKEQ. The length of the CDR3 is 17 residues. CDR3 coding DNA: TGTGCCAGCAGCCAAGCGCCAACTAGCGGGTGTCTGTATGAGCAGTTCTTC. This gives the protein CASSQAPTSGCLYEQFF.